The 5 T cell receptor beta chains given below trace back to one sample, sequenced in a study of OX40 agonist ivuxolimab in advanced cancers. The repertoire was sequenced with immunoSEQ multiplex PCR; TCRdb's copy has only in-frame clones and lacks some. The table lists 15,000 or so clones, approximately 84% of them singletons, with around 25% in the top ten. Sequenced here: CD4+ or CD8+ T cells sorted from blood, sampled in a trial of the OX40 agonist ivuxolimab. The receptor source for this set is an adult with an advanced solid tumor such as melanoma, head and neck, liver or kidney cancer.

The V and J genes are TRBV5-6 and TRBJ2-1, with D uncertain. The germline gives CDR1 SGHDT, CDR2 YYEEEE. Trimming removed 2 bases from V and 7 bases from J, with 13 bases in between. CDR3 size: 14 residues. The CDR3 bases are TGTGCCAGCAGCTTCGGTCTGAGCGATAATGAGCAGTTCTTC. It encodes CASSFGLSDNEQFF.

The chain is built from TRBV2 and TRBJ1-5, with TRBD1 as a possible D gene (5 bases). The CDR3 spans 15 residues. The germline V gene has CDR1 SNHLY and CDR2 FYNNEI. Between the trimmed V and J ends, which lost 4 bases and 6 bases, there was a span of 16 bases. CDR3 residues: CASSGTSQGPQPQHF. CDR3 DNA sequence: TGTGCCAGCAGTGGGACATCACAAGGGCCTCAGCCCCAGCATTTT.

V and J are TRBV7-2 and TRBJ2-5; no definite D call. Germline-derived CDR1 and CDR2 are SGHTA and FQGNSA. This CDR3 comprises 12 residues. V dropped 1 base and J dropped 5 bases, with 5 bases sitting between them. CDR3 nucleotides: TGTGCCAGCAGCTTAGAACAGGAGACCCAGTACTTC. Residues: CASSLEQETQYF.

The DNA for the CDR3 is TGTGCCAGCACCGGGACAGGGGCTTACAATGAGCAGTTCTTC. This codes for CASTGTGAYNEQFF. The V gene is TRBV6-1, the J gene TRBJ2-1; 10 bases line up with TRBD1. Trimming removed 7 bases from V and 4 bases from J; junction bases left unmatched: 4. The CDR3 is made up of 14 amino acids. Germline V lookup: CDR1 MNHNS, CDR2 SASEGT.

This sequence joins TRBV9 and TRBJ2-3; TRBD2 matches at 12 bases. V lost 4 bases to trimming and J lost 13 bases; unmatched junction nucleotides: 4. Looked up from germline, CDR1 is SGDLS and CDR2 is YYNGEE. The CDR3 consists of 12 residues. Here the CDR3 reads CASSPSGGAEYF. In DNA form, the CDR3 reads TGTGCCAGCAGCCCTAGCGGGGGGGCCGAGTATTTT. The full variable domain, with the rest looked up from reference TRBV9 and TRBJ2-3, is DSGVTQTPKHLITATGQRVTLRCSPRSGDLSVYWYQQSLDQGLQFLIQYYNGEERAKGNILERFSAQQFPDLHSELNLSSLELGDSALYFCASSPSGGAEYFGPGTRLTVL.